The T cell receptor beta chain described here comes from a study of yellow fever vaccine responses in identical twins. Concerning this clonotype itself: Its antigen is still unknown.

One entry per CDR3 protein, called by TCRdb with MiXCR from the RT-PCR reads. The table shows roughly 6,900 distinct CDR3 sequences, with roughly 86% occurring only once. Study outcomes and limitations: Twins' T cell vaccine responses reportedly looked partly convergent, partly personalized.

This CDR3 is 17 amino acids long. V usage is TRBV21-1 and J usage is TRBJ2-2; the table's D call, TRBD1, has no DNA check behind it. TRBV21-1 is reported as a pseudogene. The material was T cells from blood (PBMCs), unsorted or a sorted subset (not recorded which), obtained before or after yellow fever vaccination (not recorded which). The source of this sequence is a woman aged 18-35 years who received the yellow fever vaccine. CDR3 amino acids: CASSKIEGQEYTGELFF. DNA of the CDR3: TGTGCCAGCAGCAAAATCGAAGGACAGGAGTACACCGGGGAGCTGTTTTTT.